These 13 T cell receptor beta chains share one sample of origin, sequenced in a study of shared clonotypes between healthy human individuals. Clones were read by immunoSEQ multiplex PCR, and TCRdb kept only the in-frame ones, dropping some. This table holds 300,000 to 400,000 clones, over 65% found once. The sample comprised memory CD4+ T cells sorted from blood. The subset was: CD45RA-negative fraction. All receptors derive from a man between 25 and 39 years old in good health.

This chain joins TRBV29-1 and TRBJ2-4; the D gene is possibly TRBD1 (5 bases). CDR1 is SQVTM and CDR2 is ANQGSEA in the germline V gene. The CDR3 totals 14 residues. V shed 0 bases and J shed 8 bases, with 14 bases lying between them. The CDR3 sequence: CSVEDRAARDIQYF. The CDR3 nucleotides read TGCAGCGTTGAAGACAGGGCCGCTCGGGACATTCAGTACTTC.

This clone was seen a handful of times. The J gene is TRBJ2-1, the V gene TRBV10-3, with TRBD2 identical over 8 bases. Losses at the gene ends were 6 bases for V and 8 bases for J; bases not matched to a gene: 12. The CDR3 has 15 amino acids. The germline gives CDR1 ENHRY, CDR2 SYGVKD. The CDR3, as DNA: TGTGCCATCAGAGGCGAGAGCGGGAGAAAAGATGAGCAGTTCTTC. Protein: CAIRGESGRKDEQFF.

The rearrangement links TRBV5-1 to TRBJ2-5, with D maybe TRBD1 (5 bases). Germline V lookup: CDR1 SGHRS, CDR2 YFSETQ. The CDR3 spans 14 residues. V was clipped by 1 base and J by 10 bases, with 17 bases between them. CDR3 sequence (DNA): TGCGCCAGCAGCTTGACAGGCTATGGGCAGGACCAGTACTTC. This sequence encodes CASSLTGYGQDQYF.

The V call is TRBV10-3, the J call TRBJ2-3; D remains unclear. Trimming shortened V by 3 bases and J by 1 base, and 14 bases separated the two germline ends. The CDR3 covers 16 residues. Germline loops: CDR1 ENHRY, CDR2 SYGVKD. The CDR3 DNA follows: TGTGCCATCAGTGATACTACGGGCCCCGGCACAGATACGCAGTATTTT. This codes for CAISDTTGPGTDTQYF.

J is TRBJ2-7 and V is TRBV13; D might be TRBD2 (6 bases). The V gene's germline CDR1 is PRHDT and CDR2 FYEKMQ (reference sequence). The CDR3 has 18 amino acids. V was cut by 6 bases and J by 5 bases, with 29 bases left in between. The CDR3 loop reads CASRSKAGSGWGSDEQYF. CDR3 nucleotides: TGTGCCAGCAGATCTAAGGCCGGGAGCGGTTGGGGTAGTGACGAGCAGTACTTC.

The chain combines TRBV29-1 with TRBJ2-7, with 7 bases identical to TRBD2. This CDR3 is 14 amino acids long. V dropped 3 bases and J dropped 3; count of bases not matched to a gene: 8. From germline, CDR1 is SQVTM and CDR2 ANQGSEA. The CDR3 sequence: CSVDSQGGSYEQYF. The CDR3 coding sequence is TGCAGCGTTGATAGTCAGGGAGGGAGCTACGAGCAGTACTTC.

The chain recombines TRBV5-1 with TRBJ2-7, with TRBD1 matching 7 bases. V lost 6 bases to trimming and J lost 5 bases; unmatched junction nucleotides: 5. The CDR3 covers 12 residues. Germline-derived CDR1 and CDR2 are SGHRS and YFSETQ. The CDR3 nucleotides are TGCGCCAGCACTCTCCAGGGGGACGAGCAGTACTTC. This codes for CASTLQGDEQYF.

V and J are TRBV29-1 and TRBJ2-1; D uncertain. The V end lost 4 bases, the J end lost 5 bases, and 12 bases lay between the germline ends. The CDR3 contains 13 residues. Germline-derived CDR1 and CDR2 are SQVTM and ANQGSEA. In nucleotides, the CDR3 is TGCAGCGTTGTTGGGCCTCCGAACAATGAGCAGTTCTTC. Residues: CSVVGPPNNEQFF.

The rearrangement links TRBV27 to TRBJ1-1; TRBD1 matches at 7 bases. The germline V gene encodes CDR1 MNHEY and CDR2 SMNVEV (reference sequence). Losses at the gene ends were 0 bases for V and 1 base for J; bases not matched to a gene: 11. The CDR3 has 18 amino acids. Here the CDR3 DNA reads TGTGCCAGCAGTTTATCCCGTCGACAGGGCAGGGCGAACACTGAAGCTTTCTTT. It codes for CASSLSRRQGRANTEAFF.

The rearrangement joins TRBV18 to TRBJ1-2; 7 bases align to TRBD1. Germline assignment: CDR1 KGHSH and CDR2 LQKENI. The J segment lost 2 bases and the V segment lost 2 bases, leaving 2 bases of the junction unmatched. The CDR3 loop spans 14 amino acids. CDR3 protein: CASSPKGQNYGYTF. The DNA of the CDR3 is TGTGCCAGCTCACCAAAGGGACAGAACTATGGCTACACCTTC.

The chain recombines TRBV19 with TRBJ2-3; tentative D call: TRBD1 (5 bases). Trimming took off 5 bases at V and 3 bases at J, with 15 bases between the two ends. The CDR3 is 15 amino acids. CDR1 LNHDA and CDR2 SQIVND come from the germline V gene (reference sequence). The chain's CDR3 is CASSWGLGPTDTQYF. The CDR3, as DNA: TGTGCCAGTAGTTGGGGCCTAGGACCAACAGATACGCAGTATTTT.

In DNA form, the CDR3 reads TGTGCCTGGATGGTGCAGAAGGAAAAACTGTTTTTT. Its translation is CAWMVQKEKLFF. The gene calls are TRBV30 and TRBJ1-4; D ambiguous. The V end lost 4 bases, the J end lost 8 bases, and 11 bases lay between the germline ends. The V gene's germline CDR1 is GTSNPN and CDR2 SVGIG (reference sequence). CDR3 size: 12 residues.

This clone was recorded only once. The J gene is TRBJ2-1, the V gene TRBV5-5; possibly TRBD2 for D (6 bases). V was pared by 4 bases and J by 10 bases, with 18 bases between. Germline V lookup: CDR1 SGHKS, CDR2 YYEKEE (reference sequence). This CDR3 region has 14 residues. CDR3 sequence reads: CASSPSAGSGEQFF. CDR3 sequence (DNA): TGTGCCAGCAGCCCCTCGGCGGGGAGTGGGGAGCAGTTCTTC.